These T cell receptor beta chains were read from a single sample in a study of shared clonotypes between healthy human individuals. Assay used: immunoSEQ multiplex PCR; TCRdb lists only in-frame clones, some missing. The sample records some 2,000,000 clones, roughly 96% being singletons. The sequencing sample was made of naive CD4+ T cells sorted from blood. These receptors were collected from a young man in good health. Both conserved end residues are part of each CDR3. Expanded clones get a size class; other rows say once, few or many, or leave the size out.

CDR3	size	V	J
CASSPGQGAVTEAFF	-	TRBV11-2	TRBJ1-1
CASSSDSRGYTF	-	TRBV28	TRBJ1-2
CASRWGQGDGNTIYF	-	TRBV6-1	TRBJ1-3
CASSPPLSGGADTQYF	-	TRBV4-2	TRBJ2-3
CASSPSGDSNQPQHF	-	TRBV11-2	TRBJ1-5
CASSLEYKEYGYTF	-	TRBV5-1	TRBJ1-2
CASSIRLVRGTDTQYF	-	TRBV5-6	TRBJ2-3
CASSSGTVNTEAFF	-	TRBV7-2	TRBJ1-1
CSVGDRGERTYF	-	TRBV29-1	TRBJ2-7
CASITLERSYNEQFF	-	TRBV5-1	TRBJ2-1
CAISDGNEKLFF	-	TRBV10-3	TRBJ1-4
CASSKPGTGSRSPLHF	-	TRBV18	TRBJ1-6
CASTRDTLEYF	-	TRBV6-1	TRBJ2-4
CATGQTYNSPLHF	-	TRBV7-3	TRBJ1-6
CASSFGAGVTDTQYF	-	TRBV7-2	TRBJ2-3
CASSYDGTSGGAFF	-	TRBV6-5	TRBJ1-1
CSVAGDTQYF	once	TRBV29-1	TRBJ2-3
CASSPQTVSYNEQFF	-	TRBV18	TRBJ2-1
CASSEETQYF	-	TRBV18	TRBJ2-5
CATSRVWQDSAAFF	once	TRBV15	TRBJ1-1
CASGPDTYEQYF	-	TRBV19	TRBJ2-7
CASSTIEGQGNTGELFF	-	TRBV7-7	TRBJ2-2
CASSPTGGLRTSGSQADTQYF	-	TRBV5-1	TRBJ2-3
CASSSTGTSVADTQYF	-	TRBV7-2	TRBJ2-3
CAWSLGESYEQYF	-	TRBV30	TRBJ2-7
CASSLRWETQYF	-	TRBV7-9	TRBJ2-5
CASSQRTSGGFNEQFF	-	TRBV4-2	TRBJ2-1
CASKTGVESPLHF	-	TRBV5-1	TRBJ1-6
CASSLAQGVDEKLFF	-	TRBV5-1	TRBJ1-4
CASSPPGRTDTQYF	-	TRBV7-2	TRBJ2-3
CASSPEGWGDGYTF	-	TRBV7-2	TRBJ1-2
CASSQVGGRNIQYF	-	TRBV4-1	TRBJ2-4
CASRDGGEGANTEAFF	once	TRBV25-1	TRBJ1-1
CASSVPIGGELFF	-	TRBV9	TRBJ2-2
CAWSVRFLGGTEAFF	-	TRBV30	TRBJ1-1
CASSARGWVYGYTF	-	TRBV2	TRBJ1-2
CASSLMVYSNTGELFF	-	TRBV5-6	TRBJ2-2
CSAQDTDTQYF	-	TRBV20-1	TRBJ2-3
CASSIGAQETQYF	once	TRBV4-1	TRBJ2-5
CASSIIARVSNQPQHF	once	TRBV19	TRBJ1-5
CASSPPARFPGELFF	-	TRBV7-2	TRBJ2-2
CATSRSGTGFSKLFF	-	TRBV15	TRBJ1-4
CASSPGETQYF	-	TRBV7-2	TRBJ2-5
CASSSSRSGPYYEQYF	-	TRBV28	TRBJ2-7
CASSDERATNEKLFF	-	TRBV6-1	TRBJ1-4
CASSLGSGWTEAVYGYTF	-	TRBV11-2	TRBJ1-2
CASTSTGGSSNTEAFF	-	TRBV14	TRBJ1-1
CASSSSLDQPQHF	-	TRBV11-2	TRBJ1-5
CASGLSGNYEQYF	-	TRBV12-5	TRBJ2-7
CASSLTSEGWSEAFF	-	TRBV7-3	TRBJ1-1
CASRPTGGLAGWQTQYF	once	TRBV7-8	TRBJ2-5
CAWSPISGVTEAFF	-	TRBV30	TRBJ1-1
CASSRSSTALQYF	-	TRBV6-5	TRBJ2-7
CASSLDGTTEAFF	-	TRBV7-2	TRBJ1-1
CASSLAPKGYGYTF	-	TRBV7-6	TRBJ1-2
CATSRVYEQPQHF	once	TRBV15	TRBJ1-5
CASSLNAGRNTEAFF	-	TRBV5-1	TRBJ1-1
CASSDRLSGNTIYF	-	TRBV10-2	TRBJ1-3